This T cell receptor beta chain was identified during a study of T cell changes during pregnancy in multiple sclerosis. V lost 0 bases, J lost 5 bases, and 7 bases stayed unmatched. This CDR3 has 16 amino acids. Germline V lookup: CDR1 SGHKS, CDR2 YYEKEE (reference sequence). The assay was immunoSEQ multiplex PCR, and TCRdb's table has in-frame clones only and misses some. The repertoire holds about 100,000 clones, with approximately 92% as singletons. The V and J genes are TRBV5-5 and TRBJ2-2, with 7 bases aligning to TRBD1. This sample comprised peripheral blood, obtained in the first trimester of pregnancy. The receptor comes from a female donor with multiple sclerosis, enrolled in a pregnancy study. The CDR3 DNA follows: TGTGCCAGCAGCTTGGGGAACAGGGGTAGGACCGGGGAGCTGTTTTTT. Translation: CASSLGNRGRTGELFF.